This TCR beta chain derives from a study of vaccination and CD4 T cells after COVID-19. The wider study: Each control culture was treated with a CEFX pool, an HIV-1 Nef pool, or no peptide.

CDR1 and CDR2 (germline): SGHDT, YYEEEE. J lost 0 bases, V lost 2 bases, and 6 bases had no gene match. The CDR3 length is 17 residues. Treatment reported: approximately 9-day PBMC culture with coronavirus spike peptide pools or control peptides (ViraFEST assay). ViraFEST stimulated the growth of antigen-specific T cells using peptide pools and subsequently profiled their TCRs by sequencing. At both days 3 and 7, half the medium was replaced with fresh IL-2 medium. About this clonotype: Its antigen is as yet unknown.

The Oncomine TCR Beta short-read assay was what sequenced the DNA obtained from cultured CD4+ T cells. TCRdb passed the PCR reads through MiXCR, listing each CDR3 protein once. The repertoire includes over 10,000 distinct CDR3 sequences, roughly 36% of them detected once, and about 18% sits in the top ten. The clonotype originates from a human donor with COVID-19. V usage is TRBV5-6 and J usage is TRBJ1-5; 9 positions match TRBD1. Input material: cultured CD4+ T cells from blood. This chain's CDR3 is CASSFNRGPDSNQPQHF. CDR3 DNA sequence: TGTGCCAGCAGCTTCAACAGGGGGCCAGATAGCAATCAGCCCCAGCATTTT.